The clone carrying this T cell receptor beta chain was recorded many times. It was RNA transcripts that yielded the amplified TCR beta CDR3 regions. HTBI primers drove first-round RT-PCR of the TCR CDR3. From the multiplex PCR reads, TCRdb called clonotypes with MiXCR, one entry per CDR3 protein. The sample yields 800,000 or so distinct CDR3 sequences, roughly 40% seen once. The data are from a study of T cells in Graves' hyperthyroidism and ophthalmopathy. Trimming stripped 5 bases from V and 5 bases from J, with 15 bases between. There are 14 residues in the CDR3. Germline CDR1 reads SNHLY; CDR2 reads FYNNEI.

This clonotype originated in a man aged 18 to 29 with Graves' hyperthyroidism. Sequences were obtained from blood. The chain carries TRBV2 and TRBJ2-5; D may match TRBD1 or TRBD2 (5 bases each). CDR3 nucleotide sequence: TGTGCCAGCAGTAGTAGTAGGGGAGACGAGACCCAGTACTTC. As protein: CASSSSRGDETQYF.